This T cell receptor (beta chain) was identified during a study of cytomegalovirus exposure and HLA in healthy donors. General study points: Presence/absence analyses took donor sequencing depth as roughly uniform. Reportedly, HLA-A and HLA-B alleles of most subjects were accurately predicted from TCR beta. A previous analysis found most TCR beta V segments productive roughly 87% or roughly 30% of the time. CMV serostatus was the sole immune exposure information available.

This clone was detected a few times. Antigen specificity is unknown. The PCR employed 60 Vbeta primers together with 13 Jbeta primers. Profiled with immunoSEQ multiplex PCR; TCRdb holds only in-frame clones, not every one. The sample has some 120,000 clones, around 79% seen once. The CDR3 loop spans 17 amino acids. Trimming removed 0 bases from V and 1 base from J; junction bases left unmatched: 8. Germline lookup yields CDR1 SEHNR and CDR2 FQNEAQ (reference sequence). The sequence derives from a woman aged 40-49 years in good health and CMV-seronegative. The chain combines TRBV7-9 with TRBJ1-1; 7 bases are a match to TRBD1. Sequenced: PBMCs. The CDR3 here is CASSLAFGQATNTEAFF. CDR3 nucleotides: TGTGCCAGCAGCTTAGCGTTTGGACAGGCGACGAACACTGAAGCTTTCTTT.